A selection of T cell receptor beta chains follows, all from one sample in a study of Graves' ophthalmopathy and Graves' hyperthyroidism. Using its own MiXCR run on the multiplex PCR reads, TCRdb lists one record per CDR3 protein. There are some 380,000 distinct CDR3 sequences in the sample; 15% to 19% occur only once, and roughly 7% lies in the top ten. Sample: peripheral blood. The receptors come from a woman between 18 and 29 years old with stable Graves' hyperthyroidism. CDR3s include the opening cysteine and the closing phenylalanine or tryptophan. D genes are given only for firm matches. Some rows have no size entry. The others give once, few or many, or a class for an expanded clone.

TRBJ2-2,TRBV11-3,11,many,-,CASSTGGELFF,TGTGCCAGCAGCACGGGAGGGGAGCTGTTTTTT
TRBJ1-5,TRBV19,17,-,-,CASSMGGPGGWNQPQHF,TGTGCCAGTAGTATGGGTGGACCGGGGGGGTGGAATCAGCCCCAGCATTTT
TRBJ1-1,TRBV27,16,many,TRBD1,CASSLRPRTGRTEAFF,TGTGCCAGCAGTTTACGGCCTCGGACAGGGAGGACTGAAGCTTTCTTT
TRBJ2-6,TRBV7-3,16,-,-,CASSSYDVSGANVLTF,TGTGCCAGCAGCTCCTACGATGTCTCTGGGGCCAACGTCCTGACTTTC
TRBJ2-5,TRBV6-5,15,many,-,CASTYGSGGKETQYF,TGTGCCAGCACCTACGGGTCAGGGGGGAAAGAGACCCAGTACTTC
TRBJ1-3,TRBV6-9,16,many,-,CASSNLDRDSGNTIYF,TGTGCCAGCAGTAACCTTGACAGAGACTCTGGAAACACCATATATTTT
TRBJ1-5,TRBV20-1,12,many,-,CSAKSPNQPQHF,TGCAGTGCTAAAAGCCCCAATCAGCCCCAGCATTTT
TRBJ1-2,TRBV5-4,16,few,TRBD1,CASSNTDRGRNYGYTF,TGTGCCAGCAGCAACACAGACAGGGGGCGCAACTATGGCTACACCTTC
TRBJ1-6,TRBV20-1,15,many,-,CSAREVGSYNSPLHF,TGCAGTGCTAGAGAAGTGGGTTCCTATAATTCACCCCTCCACTTT
TRBJ1-6,TRBV7-6,13,many,-,CASSLDSGPPLHF,TGTGCCAGCAGCTTAGATTCAGGGCCACCCCTCCACTTT
TRBJ1-2,TRBV12-3/TRBV12-4,16,-,TRBD1,CASSFGRTGVNYGYTF,TGTGCCAGCAGTTTTGGACGGACAGGGGTTAACTATGGCTACACCTTC
TRBJ2-7,TRBV5-5,15,-,-,CASSLREGTNDEQYF,TGTGCCAGCAGCTTGCGAGAGGGCACAAACGACGAGCAGTACTTC
TRBJ2-7,TRBV20-1,14,-,-,CSASSGVRFYEQYF,TGCAGTGCTAGTTCCGGGGTTCGTTTTTACGAGCAGTACTTC
TRBJ1-1,TRBV4-1,15,few,-,CASSQAPYRVPEAFF,TGCGCCAGCAGCCAGGCGCCCTACAGGGTCCCTGAAGCTTTCTTT
TRBJ2-5,TRBV20-1,14,few,-,CSWATAGGGETQYF,TGCAGTTGGGCCACGGCCGGGGGCGGAGAGACCCAGTACTTC
TRBJ2-7,TRBV6-1,13,many,-,CASSEEGKDEQYF,TGTGCCAGCAGTGAAGAGGGGAAAGACGAGCAGTACTTC
TRBJ2-5,TRBV12-3/TRBV12-4,13,many,TRBD1,CASSSQGVETQYF,TGTGCCAGCAGTTCTCAGGGGGTAGAGACCCAGTACTTC
TRBJ2-5,TRBV6-5,14,many,-,CASSYNRVHGGQYF,TGTGCCAGCAGTTACAATCGGGTTCACGGAGGCCAGTACTTC
TRBJ2-1,TRBV20-1,16,-,TRBD2,CSAPLSSGGTNNEKFF,TGCAGTGCTCCCCTTTCTAGCGGGGGGACCAACAATGAGAAGTTCTTC
TRBJ1-1,TRBV6-1,12,many,-,CASRPGEGAAFF,TGTGCCAGCAGGCCAGGGGAAGGAGCAGCTTTCTTT
TRBJ2-5,TRBV20-1,16,many,TRBD2,CSARGLAGGREETQYF,TGCAGTGCTAGAGGACTAGCGGGGGGGCGGGAAGAGACCCAGTACTTC